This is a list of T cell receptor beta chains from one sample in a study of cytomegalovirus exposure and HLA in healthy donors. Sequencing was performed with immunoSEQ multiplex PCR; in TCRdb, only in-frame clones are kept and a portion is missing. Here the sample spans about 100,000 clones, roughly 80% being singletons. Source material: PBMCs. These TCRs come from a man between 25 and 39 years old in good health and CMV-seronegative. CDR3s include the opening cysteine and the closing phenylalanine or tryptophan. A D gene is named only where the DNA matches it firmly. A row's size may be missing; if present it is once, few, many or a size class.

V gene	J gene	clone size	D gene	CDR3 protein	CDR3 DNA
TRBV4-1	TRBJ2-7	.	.	CASQGGGTYEQYF	TGCGCCAGCCAGGGGGGCGGGACCTACGAGCAGTACTTC
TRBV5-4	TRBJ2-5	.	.	CASSGGYQETQYF	TGTGCCAGCAGCGGAGGTTACCAAGAGACCCAGTACTTC
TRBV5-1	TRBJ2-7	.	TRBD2	CASRRLADYEQYF	TGCGCCAGCAGAAGACTAGCGGACTACGAGCAGTACTTC
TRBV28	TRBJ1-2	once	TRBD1	CASSFGDRGGYGYTF	TGTGCCAGCAGTTTCGGTGACAGGGGAGGGTATGGCTACACCTTC
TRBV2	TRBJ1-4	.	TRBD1	CASILHPGTGRAGTNEKLFF	TGTGCCAGCATCTTACACCCCGGGACAGGGAGGGCGGGCACTAATGAAAAACTGTTTTTT
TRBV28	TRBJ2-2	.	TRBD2	CASSRTSGSSGELFF	TGTGCCAGCAGCCGGACTAGCGGGAGCAGCGGGGAGCTGTTTTTT
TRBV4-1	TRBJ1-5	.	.	CASSQEGYGQSYSNQPQHF	TGCGCCAGCAGCCAAGAAGGTTACGGACAGAGTTATAGCAATCAGCCCCAGCATTTT
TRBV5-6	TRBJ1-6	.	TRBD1	CASSWDRGRSPLHF	TGTGCCAGCAGCTGGGACAGGGGGCGTTCACCCCTCCACTTT
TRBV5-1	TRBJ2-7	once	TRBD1	CASSHGQGREQYF	TGCGCCAGCAGCCACGGACAGGGGAGAGAGCAGTACTTC
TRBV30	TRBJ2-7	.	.	CAWSPSSEQYF	TGTGCCTGGAGTCCCTCCAGCGAGCAGTACTTC
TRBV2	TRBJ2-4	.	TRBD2	CASSNSGGASKNIQYF	TGTGCCAGCAGTAATAGCGGGGGGGCTTCCAAAAACATTCAGTACTTC
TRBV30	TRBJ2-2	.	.	CAWRGANTGELFF	TGTGCCTGGAGGGGGGCCAACACCGGGGAGCTGTTTTTT
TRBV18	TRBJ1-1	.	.	CASSPWTTPEAFF	TGTGCCAGCTCACCTTGGACAACACCTGAAGCTTTCTTT
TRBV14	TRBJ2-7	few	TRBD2	CASSPVAGGFYEQYF	TGTGCCAGCAGCCCCGTAGCGGGGGGTTTCTACGAGCAGTACTTC